The sequence of this TCR beta chain was determined in a study of cytomegalovirus exposure and HLA in healthy donors. Overall study: Counted in an early data release were 65 million to 100 million unique TCRs from HLA-typed donors.

Healthy bone marrow donors made up the donors. A word on this clone: Its antigen is undetermined.

CDR1 is KGHSH and CDR2 is LQKENI in the germline V gene. Between the trimmed V and J ends, which lost 6 bases and 4 bases, there was a span of 14 bases. This CDR3 region has 14 residues. Primers for the PCR totalled 60 Vbeta and 13 Jbeta. TCRdb's copy holds only in-frame clones and misses some; the assay was immunoSEQ multiplex PCR. Reported are about 130,000 clones; the ten largest clones contain roughly 2%. Study results and caveats: A later analysis reported that several of the most significant clusters appeared to be linked to common viral pathogens, among them Epstein-Barr virus.

The chain combines TRBV18 with TRBJ2-3; D call uncertain. The source of this sequence is an older woman in good health and CMV-seronegative. Sequencing used PBMCs. CDR3: CASSPPSGPDTQYF. CDR3 DNA: TGTGCCAGCTCCCCCCCTAGTGGTCCAGATACGCAGTATTTT.